The clone carrying this TCR beta chain was seen only a few times. Its matching antigen is unknown. Preparation of the TCRbeta library used unique molecular identifiers. A single record per CDR3 protein comes from TCRdb applying MiXCR to the PCR reads. Of about 98,000 distinct CDR3 sequences listed, less than 25% are singletons. These data are taken from a study of T-cell reconstitution after alpha-beta-depleted transplantation in children. Study-wide results and caveats: When one year had passed after transplant, most T-cell counts and diversity came from newly produced T cells. Where alpha-beta T cells came from about two months after transplant was reportedly several hundred expanded graft clones. Surviving recipient T cells and intrathymic progenitors accounted for some patients' high TCRbeta diversity at day 60.

V was trimmed by 5 bases and J by 2 bases, leaving 12 bases between them. The CDR3 sequence is 15 residues long. The V gene's germline CDR1 is MDHEN and CDR2 SYDVKM. The sample in question was PBMCs, obtained before TCRalphabeta/CD19-depleted stem cell transplant. This receptor was identified in a boy younger than 10 with acute lymphoblastic leukemia, due to receive a stem cell transplant. The V call is TRBV28, the J call TRBJ2-2, with a tentative D call TRBD2 (5 bases). This CDR3 reads CASSPQRINTGELFF. For the CDR3, the DNA is TGTGCCAGCAGTCCGCAGCGGATCAACACCGGGGAGCTGTTTTTT.